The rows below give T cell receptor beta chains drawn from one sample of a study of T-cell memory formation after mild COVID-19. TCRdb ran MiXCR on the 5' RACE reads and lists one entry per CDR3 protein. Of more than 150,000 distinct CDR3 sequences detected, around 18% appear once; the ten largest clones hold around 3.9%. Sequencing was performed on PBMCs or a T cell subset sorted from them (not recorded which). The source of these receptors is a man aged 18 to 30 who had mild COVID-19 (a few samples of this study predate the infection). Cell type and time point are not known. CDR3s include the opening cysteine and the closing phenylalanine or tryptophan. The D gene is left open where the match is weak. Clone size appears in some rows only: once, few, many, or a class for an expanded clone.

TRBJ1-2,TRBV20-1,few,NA,CSAIRQGYTF,TGCAGTGCTATCAGACAGGGCTACACCTTC
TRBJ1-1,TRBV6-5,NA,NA,CASSNGAPTEAFF,TGTGCCAGCAGTAACGGGGCCCCCACTGAAGCTTTCTTT
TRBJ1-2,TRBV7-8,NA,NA,CASSSRASTRQNYGYTF,TGTGCCAGCAGCTCGAGGGCCTCTACTCGACAGAACTATGGCTACACCTTC
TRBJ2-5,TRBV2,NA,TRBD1,CASSQMGQGAETQYF,TGTGCCAGCAGTCAAATGGGACAGGGGGCTGAGACCCAGTACTTC
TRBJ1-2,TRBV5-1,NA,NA,CASSLAEGPPGYTF,TGCGCCAGCAGCTTGGCCGAGGGGCCCCCGGGCTACACCTTC
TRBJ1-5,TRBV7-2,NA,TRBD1,CASSGGGGSNQPQHF,TGTGCCAGCAGCGGAGGGGGCGGGAGCAATCAGCCCCAGCATTTT
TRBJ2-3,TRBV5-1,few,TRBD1,CASSSGQGSADTQYF,TGCGCCAGCAGCTCGGGACAGGGCAGCGCAGATACGCAGTATTTT
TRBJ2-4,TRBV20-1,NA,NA,CSACLLSGGAKNIQYF,TGCAGTGCTTGCCTGCTTAGCGGAGGGGCCAAAAACATTCAGTACTTC
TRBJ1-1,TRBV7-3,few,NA,CASSLTGVGTEAFF,TGTGCCAGCAGCTTAACGGGGGTAGGGACTGAAGCTTTCTTT
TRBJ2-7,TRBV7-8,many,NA,CASSLVLGAEQYF,TGTGCCAGCAGCTTAGTACTTGGGGCCGAGCAGTACTTC
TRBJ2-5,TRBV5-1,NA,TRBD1,CASSLEGAAETQYF,TGCGCCAGCAGCTTGGAGGGGGCTGCGGAGACCCAGTACTTC